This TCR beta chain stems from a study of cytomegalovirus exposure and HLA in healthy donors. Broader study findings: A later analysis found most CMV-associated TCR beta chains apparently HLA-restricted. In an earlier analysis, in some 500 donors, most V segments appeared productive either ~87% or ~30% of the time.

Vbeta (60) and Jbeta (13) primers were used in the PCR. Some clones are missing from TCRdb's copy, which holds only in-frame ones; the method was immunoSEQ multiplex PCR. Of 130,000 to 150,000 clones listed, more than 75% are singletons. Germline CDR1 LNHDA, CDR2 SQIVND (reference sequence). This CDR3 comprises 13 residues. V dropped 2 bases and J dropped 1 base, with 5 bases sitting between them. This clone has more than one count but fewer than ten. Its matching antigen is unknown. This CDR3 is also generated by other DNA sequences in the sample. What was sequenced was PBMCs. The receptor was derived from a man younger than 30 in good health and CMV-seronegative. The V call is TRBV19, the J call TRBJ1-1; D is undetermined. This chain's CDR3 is CASSIPGNTEAFF. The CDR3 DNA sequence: TGTGCCAGTAGTATACCGGGGAACACTGAAGCTTTCTTT. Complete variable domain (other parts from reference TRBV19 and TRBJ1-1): DGGITQSPKYLFRKEGQNVTLSCEQNLNHDAMYWYRQDPGQGLRLIYYSQIVNDFQKGDIAEGYSVSREKKESFPLTVTSAQKNPTAFYLCASSIPGNTEAFFGQGTRLTVV.